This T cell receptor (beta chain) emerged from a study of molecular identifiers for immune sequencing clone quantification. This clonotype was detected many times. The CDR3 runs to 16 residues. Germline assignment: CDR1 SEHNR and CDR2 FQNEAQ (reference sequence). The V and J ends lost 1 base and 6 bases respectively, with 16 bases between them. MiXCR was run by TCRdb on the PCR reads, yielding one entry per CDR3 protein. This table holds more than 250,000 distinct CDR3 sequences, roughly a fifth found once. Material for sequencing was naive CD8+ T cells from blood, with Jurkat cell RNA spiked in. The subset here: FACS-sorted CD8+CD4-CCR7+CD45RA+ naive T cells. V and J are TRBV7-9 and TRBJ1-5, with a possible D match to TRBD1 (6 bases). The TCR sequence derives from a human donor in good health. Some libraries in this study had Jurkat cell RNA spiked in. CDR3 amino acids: CASSLDGGGRIQPQHF. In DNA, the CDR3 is TGTGCCAGCAGCTTAGATGGGGGCGGCCGTATTCAGCCCCAGCATTTT.